This TCR beta chain was documented in a study of T-cell memory formation after mild COVID-19. Study-level results: CD4+ contracting clones were mainly CM and EM; CD8+ ones, EMRA.

A remark on this clonotype: Its antigen is unidentified.

V was shortened by 6 bases and J by 11 bases, with 22 bases between the two germline ends. This CDR3 is 14 amino acids long. MiXCR was run by TCRdb on the 5' RACE reads, yielding one entry per CDR3 protein. Of 220,000 or so distinct CDR3 sequences in the sample, roughly 10% were seen once. The source of this sequence is a man younger than 30 who had mild COVID-19 (a few samples of this study predate the infection). Cell type and time point are not known. This sequence joins TRBV12-3 or TRBV12-4 and TRBJ1-1; D perhaps matches TRBD1 (5 bases). The material sequenced was PBMCs or a T cell subset sorted from them (not recorded which). The CDR3 region is CASSPTGGDGWAFF. The CDR3 nucleotides are TGTGCCAGCAGCCCGACGGGGGGGGATGGATGGGCTTTCTTT.